What follows are 27 T cell receptor beta chains derived from one specimen sequenced in a study of T cells in Graves' hyperthyroidism and ophthalmopathy. Amplification targeted TCR beta CDR3 regions from RNA transcripts. The TCR CDR3 first-round RT-PCR relied on the HTBI primer set. TCRdb re-derived calls from the multiplex PCR reads in MiXCR, one entry per CDR3 protein. Of a few hundred thousand distinct CDR3 sequences listed, over 20% were seen once; the top ten hold over 45%. The specimen was blood. These receptors all come from a woman aged 50 to 60 with Graves' hyperthyroidism.

This clonotype was seen a handful of times. The chain links TRBV11-3 to TRBJ1-6; D remains unclear. Per the germline V gene, CDR1 is SGHNT and CDR2 is YENEEA. Between the trimmed V and J ends, which lost 1 base and 6 bases, there was a span of 7 bases. The CDR3 contains 14 residues. CDR3 DNA: TGTGCCAGCAGCTTAGTAGGGAGTAATTCACCCCTCCACTTT. As protein: CASSLVGSNSPLHF.

This clonotype appeared a few times. The V gene is TRBV19, the J gene TRBJ2-2, with a tentative D call TRBD1 (5 bases). V was pared by 7 bases and J by 0 bases, with 9 bases between. The CDR3 loop spans 14 amino acids. Germline values: CDR1 LNHDA, CDR2 SQIVND (reference sequence). The CDR3 DNA reads as TGTGCCAGTATATCCAGGGCGAACACCGGGGAGCTGTTTTTT. Translation: CASISRANTGELFF.

This clonotype was counted ten times or more. The chain uses TRBV7-9 and TRBJ2-3, with D possibly being TRBD2 (5 bases). Per the germline V gene, CDR1 is SEHNR and CDR2 is FQNEAQ (reference sequence). The CDR3 totals 14 residues. Trimming took off 3 bases at V and 2 bases at J, with 9 bases between the two ends. The CDR3 here is CASSFGLTTDTQYF. The CDR3 DNA reads TGTGCCAGCAGCTTCGGACTTACCACAGATACGCAGTATTTT.

V usage is TRBV4-1 and J usage is TRBJ2-5; 8 positions agree with TRBD1. The CDR3 totals 16 residues. The germline CDR1 and CDR2 sequences are MGHRA and YSYEKL. With 6 bases clipped from V and 3 bases from J, the junction kept 12 bases outside the gene matches. Here the CDR3 reads CASRHAQGDGEETQYF. The DNA for the CDR3 is TGCGCCAGCAGACACGCACAGGGGGACGGGGAAGAGACCCAGTACTTC.

This clonotype showed up many times. The chain is built from TRBV30 and TRBJ1-3; TRBD1 matches 8 bases. The CDR3 length is 15 residues. J gave up 2 bases and V 3 bases, and 6 bases lay outside the gene matches. Germline CDR1 and CDR2: GTSNPN and SVGIG (reference sequence). The CDR3 DNA is TGTGCCTGGAGAAAGGACAGGGTGACTGGAAACACCATATATTTT. This sequence encodes CAWRKDRVTGNTIYF.

The table lists this clonotype with a few counts. This chain uses TRBV5-6 with TRBJ2-1, with 12 positions matching TRBD2. The CDR3 contains 15 residues. Per the germline V gene, CDR1 is SGHDT and CDR2 is YYEEEE. V lost 4 bases and J lost 2; bases outside the gene matches: 1. Written as DNA, the CDR3 is TGTGCCAGCAGCCCTAGCGGGAGGGCCTACAATGAGCAGTTCTTC. Amino acid sequence: CASSPSGRAYNEQFF.

The sample holds many counts of this clonotype. The V call is TRBV28, the J call TRBJ2-7; 9 bases line up with TRBD1. The junction had 4 bases not matched to a gene; V was cut back by 4 bases and J by 0 bases. Germline V gene data show CDR1 as MDHEN and CDR2 as SYDVKM. This CDR3 region has 15 residues. CDR3 protein: CASSSTGQGSYEQYF. Written as DNA, the CDR3 is TGTGCCAGCAGTTCCACGGGACAGGGCTCCTACGAGCAGTACTTC.

This clonotype has at least ten counts. The chain recombines TRBV7-3 with TRBJ2-2; 7 bases line up with TRBD1. CDR3 length: 14 amino acids. V lost 3 bases to trimming and J lost 8 bases; unmatched junction nucleotides: 6. From germline, CDR1 is SGHTA and CDR2 FQGTGA. CDR3 sequence: CASSLGQQTGELFF. Here the CDR3 DNA reads TGTGCCAGCAGCTTGGGACAGCAGACGGGGGAGCTGTTTTTT.

About this clonotype: Given a much more abundant clone one base away, this may be a read error. This rearrangement joins TRBV29-1 to TRBJ1-4; D remains unclear. The CDR3 consists of 11 residues. The V and J ends lost 4 bases and 10 bases respectively, with 10 bases between them. Germline CDR1 reads SQVTM; CDR2 reads ANQGSEA. DNA of the CDR3: TGCAGCGTTGTCTGGGGTGGAAAACTGTTTTTT. It translates to CSVVWGGKLFF.

This clonotype was seen a few times. The rearrangement uses TRBV5-8 and TRBJ2-4, with no clear D. V lost 5 bases and J lost 0, with 15 bases in between. Per the germline V gene, CDR1 is SGHTS and CDR2 is YDEGEE. This CDR3 is built from 16 residues. The CDR3 loop reads CASSFGGSLAKNIQYF. The CDR3 nucleotides are TGTGCCAGCAGTTTTGGTGGGTCCCTAGCCAAAAACATTCAGTACTTC.

This clonotype was observed at least ten times. DNA of the CDR3: TGTGCCAGCAGCTTGACTACAACCCAAGAGACCCAGTACTTC. Translation: CASSLTTTQETQYF. V is TRBV5-6 and J is TRBJ2-5; D remains ambiguous. CDR3 length: 14 residues. CDR1 and CDR2 from the germline V gene are SGHDT and YYEEEE. The V end lost 1 base, the J end lost 1 base, and 8 bases lay between the germline ends. The full variable domain, with the rest looked up from reference TRBV5-6 and TRBJ2-5, is DAGVTQSPTHLIKTRGQQVTLRCSPKSGHDTVSWYQQALGQGPQFIFQYYEEEERQRGNFPDRFSGHQFPNYSSELNVNALLLGDSALYLCASSLTTTQETQYFGPGTRLLVL.

Regarding this clonotype: A clone one base away is much larger, so this may be a read error. The chain uses TRBV11-3 and TRBJ2-1, with D uncertain. Germline V gene lookup returns CDR1 SGHNT and CDR2 YENEEA. CDR3 length: 15 residues. Trimming left V 1 base short and J 3 bases short, with 10 bases between. The CDR3 region has the DNA TGTGCCAGCAGCTTAGGGGCTACGGGCTACAATGAGCAGTTCTTC. It translates to CASSLGATGYNEQFF.

The chain has TRBV7-9 and TRBJ1-4, with D unclear. The CDR3 extends over 13 amino acids. Germline assignment: CDR1 SEHNR and CDR2 FQNEAQ (reference sequence). V lost 4 bases and J 6 bases, leaving 9 bases between the germline ends. As DNA, the CDR3 is TGTGCCAGCAGCTCTGGTGTCGATGAAAAACTGTTTTTT. Translated, it gives CASSSGVDEKLFF.

The rearrangement joins TRBV15 to TRBJ1-2; D is unresolved. V gave up 1 base and J gave up 3 bases, with 6 bases separating them. The germline V gene encodes CDR1 LNHNV and CDR2 YYDKDF (reference sequence). This CDR3 has 13 residues. Written as DNA, the CDR3 is TGTGCCACCAGCAGAGTTCAGGACTATGGCTACACCTTC. Protein product: CATSRVQDYGYTF.

In this sample, this clonotype turned up many times. J is TRBJ2-1 and V is TRBV5-1; D perhaps matches TRBD2 (6 bases). V was cut by 1 base and J by 2 bases, with 10 bases left in between. The CDR3 totals 15 residues. CDR1 is SGHRS and CDR2 is YFSETQ in the germline V gene. CDR3 sequence (DNA): TGCGCCAGCAGCTTGCCAACGGGGGCCTACAATGAGCAGTTCTTC. Translated: CASSLPTGAYNEQFF.

A few counts support this clonotype. The chain employs TRBV14 and TRBJ1-1; D unclear. Germline V gene lookup returns CDR1 SGHDN and CDR2 FVKESK. Trimming stripped 5 bases from V and 3 bases from J, with 10 bases between. The CDR3 is 13 amino acids. Here the CDR3 reads CASSSLADTEAFF. In nucleotides, the CDR3 is TGTGCCAGCAGCTCCTTAGCGGACACTGAAGCTTTCTTT.

This clonotype was seen repeatedly, ten times or more. J is TRBJ1-5 and V is TRBV20-1; 7 bases line up with TRBD1. The CDR3 spans 14 residues. Germline CDR1 reads DFQATT; CDR2 reads SNEGSKA (reference sequence). The junction had 3 bases not matched to a gene; V was cut back by 4 bases and J by 0 bases. CDR3 nucleotides: TGCAGTGCTACCGACAGGGATAGCAATCAGCCCCAGCATTTT. It is translated as CSATDRDSNQPQHF.

The chain employs TRBV5-1 and TRBJ1-4; D gene ambiguous. The V and J ends lost 1 base and 5 bases respectively, with 9 bases between them. Germline CDR1 reads SGHRS; CDR2 reads YFSETQ. CDR3 length: 14 residues. DNA of the CDR3: TGCGCCAGCAGCTTGCAAGCAGAGAATGAAAAACTGTTTTTT. The encoded protein is CASSLQAENEKLFF. Full variable domain (outside the CDR3, taken from reference TRBV5-1 and TRBJ1-4): KAGVTQTPRYLIKTRGQQVTLSCSPISGHRSVSWYQQTPGQGLQFLFEYFSETQRNKGNFPGRFSGRQFSNSRSEMNVSTLELGDSALYLCASSLQAENEKLFFGSGTQLSVL.

The sample holds many counts of this clonotype. The chain carries TRBV7-6 and TRBJ1-4, with 9 positions matching TRBD1. Germline values: CDR1 SGHVS, CDR2 FNYEAQ. This CDR3 is built from 14 residues. Trimming removed 1 base from V and 7 bases from J; junction bases left unmatched: 1. The CDR3 region is CASSLGTGAEKLFF. As DNA, the CDR3 is TGTGCCAGCAGCTTAGGGACAGGGGCTGAAAAACTGTTTTTT.

This clonotype came up many times. The chain employs TRBV18 and TRBJ1-1; weak D call: TRBD1 (6 bases). In germline, CDR1 is KGHSH, CDR2 LQKENI. The V end lost 0 bases, the J end lost 0 bases, and 11 bases lay between the germline ends. The CDR3 sequence is 16 residues long. The CDR3 region has the DNA TGTGCCAGCTCACCACCGATAGGGGGACTGAACACTGAAGCTTTCTTT. Translating it yields CASSPPIGGLNTEAFF.

This clonotype has ten or more counts. This chain uses TRBV24-1 with TRBJ2-3; 10 positions match TRBD2. J lost 4 bases, V lost 0 bases, and 6 bases had no gene match. The CDR3 has 17 amino acids. Germline-derived CDR1 and CDR2 are KGHDR and SFDVKD. CDR3 coding DNA: TGTGCCACCAGTGATTTGTCTAGCGGGAGAGGTGCAGATACGCAGTATTTT. This encodes CATSDLSSGRGADTQYF.

As to this clonotype: A read error is possible here, since a much larger clone lies one base away. V gene TRBV6-1 combines with J gene TRBJ1-3, with D unresolved. V was clipped by 3 bases and J by 7 bases, with 7 bases between them. Germline V gene data show CDR1 as MNHNS and CDR2 as SASEGT. The CDR3 consists of 12 residues. CDR3 nucleotides: TGTGCCAGCAGTGAGGAGGGCAACACCATATATTTT. Its translation: CASSEEGNTIYF.

This clonotype was recorded many times. V and J are TRBV12-3 or TRBV12-4 and TRBJ2-3, with 10 nucleotides matching TRBD2. Trimming removed 7 bases from V and 5 bases from J; junction bases left unmatched: 6. This CDR3 spans 14 amino acids. CDR3 nucleotides: TGTGCCAGCACCCCGGGACTAGCGCAAGATACGCAGTATTTT. Its protein product is CASTPGLAQDTQYF.

Many counts were recorded for this clonotype. V is TRBV18 and J is TRBJ2-7, with 8 bases identical to TRBD1. Losses at the gene ends were 5 bases for V and 7 bases for J; bases not matched to a gene: 7. From germline, CDR1 is KGHSH and CDR2 LQKENI. This CDR3 contains 13 residues. CDR3 nucleotide sequence: TGTGCCAGCTCAGATCAGGGGGCCGGTGAGCAGTACTTC. Amino acids: CASSDQGAGEQYF.

The V gene is TRBV7-8, the J gene TRBJ1-2; 10 bases are shared with TRBD1. The CDR3 loop spans 13 amino acids. The V gene's germline CDR1 is SGHVS and CDR2 FQNEAQ. After removal of 5 bases from V and 8 bases from J, the junction contained 5 bases not matched to a gene. The CDR3 nucleotides read TGTGCCAGCAGCCGGGACAGGGGATTAGGCTACACCTTC. Its translation: CASSRDRGLGYTF.

This clonotype was observed a handful of times. This chain links TRBV20-1 with TRBJ2-7; D tentatively fits TRBD1 or TRBD2 (5 bases each). Per the germline V gene, CDR1 is DFQATT and CDR2 is SNEGSKA (reference sequence). Trimming stripped 0 bases from V and 6 bases from J, with 18 bases between. The CDR3 has 15 residues. As DNA, the CDR3 is TGCAGTGCTAGAGACACTAGAATCGGGACGTTCGAGCAGTACTTC. The encoded protein is CSARDTRIGTFEQYF.

At least ten counts were recorded for this clonotype. The CDR3 DNA reads TGTGCCAGCAGCTTAGATTTCGGGGAGCTGTTTTTT. Protein product: CASSLDFGELFF. This rearrangement joins TRBV7-9 to TRBJ2-2; D call uncertain. The germline V and J ends were trimmed by 1 base and 7 bases, with 4 bases remaining between them. The CDR3 sequence is 12 residues long. In germline, CDR1 is SEHNR, CDR2 FQNEAQ (reference sequence).